The 21 T cell receptor beta chains below all came from one sample that was sequenced in a study of blood T cell repertoires in COVID-19 (TCRdb year 2020). Libraries were built with the immunoSEQ multiplex PCR assay. This immuneACCESS table, as held by TCRdb, lists in-frame sequences with V and J called but not all clones. Of the missing ones, under half trace to an unresolved V gene in checked studies; the others have no known cause. The table for this sample lists tens of thousands of clones; about four fifths of them were counted only once. Clones ranked in the top ten supply under 8.5% of the sample. Sequenced sample: peripheral blood. The receptors derive from a woman older than 75 with acute or convalescent COVID-19.

The chain links TRBV2 to TRBJ2-6; TRBD1 is a possible D gene (5 bases). The germline gives CDR1 SNHLY, CDR2 FYNNEI. Trimming stripped 7 bases from V and 4 bases from J, with 11 bases between. CDR3 size: 14 residues. The CDR3 nucleotides are TGTGCCAGCACAGGGTCGTTGGGGGCCAACGTCCTGACTTTC. Its protein is CASTGSLGANVLTF.

V gene TRBV27 combines with J gene TRBJ2-3; 10 bases agree with TRBD1. The CDR3 spans 15 residues. Per germline, CDR1 MNHEY and CDR2 SMNVEV (reference sequence). With V trimmed by 3 bases and J by 5 bases, 5 bases remained unmatched. CDR3 loop: CASSLGTGAVDTQYF. The CDR3 DNA reads TGTGCCAGCAGTTTGGGGACAGGGGCGGTAGATACGCAGTATTTT.

V usage is TRBV3-1 (or the pseudogene TRBV3-2) and J usage is TRBJ2-1; 12 bases match TRBD2. Germline V lookup: CDR1 LGHDT, CDR2 YNNKEL (reference sequence). The CDR3 extends over 20 amino acids. Germline trimming cut 0 bases from V and 4 bases from J; bases unmatched to any gene: 13. The DNA for the CDR3 is TGTGCCAGCAGCCAAGAACGACTTGAGACTAGCGGGGGACCTTACAATGAGCAGTTCTTC. Amino acid sequence: CASSQERLETSGGPYNEQFF.

The DNA for the CDR3 is TGTGCCAGCAGCTTCGGAGGGGAGGGGGAGACCCAGTACTTC. It is translated as CASSFGGEGETQYF. The genes are TRBV7-7 and TRBJ2-5, with TRBD2 identical over 7 bases. V lost 3 bases to trimming and J lost 5 bases; unmatched junction nucleotides: 6. The CDR3 runs to 14 residues. Germline V gives CDR1 SSHAT, CDR2 FNYEAQ (reference sequence).

This chain joins TRBV7-9 and TRBJ1-2; 9 bases are a match to TRBD1. Trimming at V came to 5 bases and at J to 4 bases, leaving 11 bases not matched to a gene. Per germline, CDR1 SEHNR and CDR2 FQNEAQ (reference sequence). CDR3 size: 16 residues. The CDR3 loop reads CASSRTGGAASYGYTF. CDR3 nucleotide sequence: TGTGCCAGCAGCCGTACAGGGGGCGCCGCAAGCTATGGCTACACCTTC.

V and J are TRBV19 and TRBJ1-5; D is unresolved. V lost 7 bases, J lost 1 base, and 5 bases lay in between. Germline V CDR1 and CDR2: LNHDA, SQIVND (reference sequence). This CDR3 comprises 12 residues. CDR3 nucleotide sequence: TGTGCCAGTAATAGAAGCAATCAGCCCCAGCATTTT. Its translation is CASNRSNQPQHF.

The gene calls are TRBV27 and TRBJ2-7; 7 bases map to TRBD1. Germline CDR1 reads MNHEY; CDR2 reads SMNVEV (reference sequence). The CDR3 length is 15 residues. After removal of 1 base from V and 2 bases from J, the junction contained 5 bases not matched to a gene. CDR3 sequence: CASSLYLGQPYEQYF. The CDR3 bases are TGTGCCAGCAGTTTATATTTGGGACAGCCCTACGAGCAGTACTTC.

J is TRBJ2-7 and V is TRBV12-5; the D gene is possibly TRBD1 (5 bases). The V end lost 3 bases, the J end lost 7 bases, and 13 bases lay between the germline ends. CDR3 length equals 13 residues. Germline CDR1 is LGHNT and CDR2 is FRNRAP. CDR3 sequence: CASGFLQGREQYF. CDR3 sequence (DNA): TGTGCTAGTGGTTTTCTGCAGGGAAGAGAGCAGTACTTC. Full variable domain (outside the CDR3, taken from reference TRBV12-5 and TRBJ2-7): DARVTQTPRHKVTEMGQEVTMRCQPILGHNTVFWYRQTMMQGLELLAYFRNRAPLDDSGMPKDRFSAEMPDATLATLKIQPSEPRDSAVYFCASGFLQGREQYFGPGTRLTVT.

The genes are TRBV6-1 and TRBJ2-7; 9 positions agree with TRBD2. Trimming cost V 2 bases and J 6 bases; bases outside gene matches: 8. Germline V gene lookup returns CDR1 MNHNS and CDR2 SASEGT. This CDR3 region has 15 residues. The CDR3 DNA reads as TGTGCCAGCAGTGAACTCCGAGCGGGGGGAGTCGAGCAGTACTTC. This gives the protein CASSELRAGGVEQYF.

This clone was counted between two and nine times. This chain joins TRBV2 and TRBJ2-3, with a tentative D call TRBD2 (5 bases). Trimming removed 8 bases from V and 3 bases from J, with 15 bases in between. From germline, CDR1 is SNHLY and CDR2 FYNNEI. The CDR3 runs to 14 residues. The DNA of the CDR3 is TGTGCCAGCTTCTGGGATACGGGGACAGATACGCAGTATTTT. It yields the protein CASFWDTGTDTQYF.

The CDR3 loop is CASSLVRGEQFF. CDR3 DNA sequence: TGTGCCAGCAGCTTAGTCAGGGGTGAGCAGTTCTTC. The rearrangement uses TRBV11-1 and TRBJ2-1; a weak D match, TRBD1 (6 bases). Trimming stripped 1 base from V and 9 bases from J, with 7 bases between. CDR3 length: 12 amino acids. Germline-derived CDR1 and CDR2 are SGHAT and FQDESV (reference sequence).

The rearrangement links TRBV3-1 (or the pseudogene TRBV3-2) to TRBJ2-3; D gene unclear. V was shortened by 2 bases and J by 0 bases, with 6 bases between the two germline ends. The CDR3 length is 14 residues. Germline assignment: CDR1 LGHDT and CDR2 YNNKEL (reference sequence). CDR3 residues: CASSQQASTDTQYF. The CDR3 nucleotides are TGTGCCAGCAGCCAACAGGCGAGCACAGATACGCAGTATTTT.

The sample holds one count of this clone. V is TRBV19 and J is TRBJ1-3, with a tentative D call TRBD1 (5 bases). The CDR3 extends over 16 amino acids. Trimming took off 3 bases at V and 0 bases at J, with 12 bases between the two ends. Germline CDR1 and CDR2: LNHDA and SQIVND (reference sequence). The CDR3 bases are TGTGCCAGTAGTATTAGGGGCACAGGCTCTGGAAACACCATATATTTT. It yields the protein CASSIRGTGSGNTIYF.

The sample holds a few counts of this clone. This chain joins TRBV24-1 and TRBJ1-4, with D possibly TRBD1 on 5 matching bases. Germline lookup yields CDR1 KGHDR and CDR2 SFDVKD. V was pared by 3 bases and J by 7 bases, with 17 bases between. This CDR3 is built from 16 residues. The CDR3 reads CATSDKSTAWGEKLFF. The CDR3 DNA is TGTGCCACCAGTGATAAGTCGACAGCGTGGGGTGAAAAACTGTTTTTT.

The V call is TRBV28, the J call TRBJ2-2; D is uncertain. The CDR3 length is 13 residues. Germline V lookup: CDR1 MDHEN, CDR2 SYDVKM. Trimming cost V 6 bases and J 5 bases, with 10 bases left between them. The CDR3 protein is CASRSDGTGELFF. CDR3 nucleotide sequence: TGTGCCAGCAGAAGCGACGGAACCGGGGAGCTGTTTTTT.

The V and J genes are TRBV19 and TRBJ2-4; 14 positions agree with TRBD2. The CDR3 spans 20 residues. The germline V gene has CDR1 LNHDA and CDR2 SQIVND (reference sequence). Losses at the gene ends were 5 bases for V and 0 bases for J; bases not matched to a gene: 12. The CDR3 bases are TGTGCCAGTAGTCAGACCGGGACTAGCGGGGGAAAACTAGCCAAAAACATTCAGTACTTC. It translates to CASSQTGTSGGKLAKNIQYF.

The chain recombines TRBV28 with TRBJ1-2; TRBD1 aligns across 12 bases. Germline V lookup: CDR1 MDHEN, CDR2 SYDVKM. The CDR3 has 14 amino acids. V shed 8 bases, J shed 4 bases, and the junction held 5 bases outside the gene matches. CDR3 in DNA: TGTGCCAGCGATACGGGACAGGGGGCCTATGGCTACACCTTC. Protein sequence: CASDTGQGAYGYTF.

This clone was found many times. The chain couples TRBV14 to TRBJ2-1; D call uncertain. There are 12 residues in the CDR3. Trimming removed 1 base from V and 12 bases from J, with 10 bases in between. CDR1 SGHDN and CDR2 FVKESK come from the germline V gene. The DNA for the CDR3 is TGTGCCAGCAGCCAAGCCTCCCTTTCGCAGTTCTTC. It specifies CASSQASLSQFF.

This clone was seen ten or more times. Distinct nucleotide sequences in the sample also encode this CDR3. The genes are TRBV5-6 and TRBJ2-7; D not certain. V lost 4 bases, J lost 0 bases, and 11 bases lay in between. CDR1 and CDR2 (germline): SGHDT, YYEEEE. The CDR3 is 14 amino acids. In DNA, the CDR3 is TGTGCCAGCAGCCTGGGCGGCAGCTCCTACGAGCAGTACTTC. Its protein is CASSLGGSSYEQYF.

J is TRBJ2-3 and V is TRBV3-1 (or the pseudogene TRBV3-2), with TRBD2 as a possible D gene (5 bases). CDR3 length: 16 amino acids. Germline CDR1 LGHDT, CDR2 YNNKEL (reference sequence). Trimming left V 1 base short and J 1 base short, with 12 bases between. The CDR3 loop is CASSQVLAIGTDTQYF. The CDR3 region has the DNA TGTGCCAGCAGCCAAGTGTTAGCGATTGGCACAGATACGCAGTATTTT.

The chain links TRBV28 to TRBJ2-7, with D tentatively TRBD1 (5 bases). Germline CDR1 and CDR2: MDHEN and SYDVKM. V lost 6 bases, J lost 6 bases, and 15 bases lay in between. This CDR3 has 13 amino acids. The CDR3 DNA follows: TGTGCCAGCAGCCGTGGTGGACAACCCGAGCAGTACTTC. Protein sequence: CASSRGGQPEQYF.